The T cell receptor beta chain described here comes from a study of cytomegalovirus exposure and HLA in healthy donors. At the level of the study: The approximately 130 validation repertoires and the approximately 700 first-cohort repertoires shared a platform, a later analysis reported. Study results and caveats: Confirmation was obtained in vitro that a few CMV-associated chains are specific for CMV antigens.

Some clones are missing from TCRdb's copy, which holds only in-frame ones; the method was immunoSEQ multiplex PCR. This table has some 200,000 clones, 70% to 85% appearing once. Details on this clone: Its antigen remains unknown.

The germline V and J ends were trimmed by 1 base and 8 bases, with 11 bases remaining between them. The CDR3 loop spans 13 amino acids. The germline V gene has CDR1 SEHNR and CDR2 FQNEAQ (reference sequence). This TCR derives from a woman aged 25 to 39 in good health and CMV-seropositive. This chain joins TRBV7-9 and TRBJ1-2, with no clear D. What was sequenced was PBMCs. DNA for the CDR3: TGTGCCAGCAGCTTAGGGGGTGCGGGCGGCTACACCTTC. Amino acids: CASSLGGAGGYTF. Drawing the rest from reference TRBV7-9 and TRBJ1-2, the complete variable domain is DTGVSQNPRHKITKRGQNVTFRCDPISEHNRLYWYRQTLGQGPEFLTYFQNEAQLEKSRLLSDRFSAERPKGSFSTLEIQRTEQGDSAMYLCASSLGGAGGYTFGSGTRLTVV.